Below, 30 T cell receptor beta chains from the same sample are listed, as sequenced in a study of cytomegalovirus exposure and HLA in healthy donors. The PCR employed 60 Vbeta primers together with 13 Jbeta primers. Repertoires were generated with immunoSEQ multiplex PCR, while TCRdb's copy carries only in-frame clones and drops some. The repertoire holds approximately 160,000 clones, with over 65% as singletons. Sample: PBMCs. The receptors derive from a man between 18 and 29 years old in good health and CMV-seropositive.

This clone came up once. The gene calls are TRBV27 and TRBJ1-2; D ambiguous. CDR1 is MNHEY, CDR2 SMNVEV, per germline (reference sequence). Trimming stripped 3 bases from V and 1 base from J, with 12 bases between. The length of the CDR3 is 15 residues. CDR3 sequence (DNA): TGTGCCAGCAGTTTGGGCGGAGGATATAACTATGGCTACACCTTC. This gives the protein CASSLGGGYNYGYTF.

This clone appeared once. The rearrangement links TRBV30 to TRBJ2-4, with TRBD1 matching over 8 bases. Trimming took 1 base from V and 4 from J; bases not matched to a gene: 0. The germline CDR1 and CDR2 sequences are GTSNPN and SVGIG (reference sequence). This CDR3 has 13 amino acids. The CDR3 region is CAWSGQGKNIQYF. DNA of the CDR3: TGTGCCTGGAGTGGACAGGGGAAAAACATTCAGTACTTC.

As DNA, the CDR3 is TGTGCCAGCAGTCCGACCGGACTAGCGGGGGCGGGAGAGACCCAGTACTTC. This translates into CASSPTGLAGAGETQYF. The gene calls are TRBV28 and TRBJ2-5; TRBD2 agrees at 13 bases. J gave up 4 bases and V 5 bases, and 10 bases lay outside the gene matches. This CDR3 has 17 amino acids. Looked up from germline, CDR1 is MDHEN and CDR2 is SYDVKM.

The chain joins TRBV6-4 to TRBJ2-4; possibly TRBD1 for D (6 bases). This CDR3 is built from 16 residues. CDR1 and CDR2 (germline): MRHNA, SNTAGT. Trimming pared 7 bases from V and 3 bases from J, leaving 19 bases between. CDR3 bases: TGTGCCAGCACCTTGAGGCAGGGGTTGTTCAAAAACATTCAGTACTTC. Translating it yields CASTLRQGLFKNIQYF.

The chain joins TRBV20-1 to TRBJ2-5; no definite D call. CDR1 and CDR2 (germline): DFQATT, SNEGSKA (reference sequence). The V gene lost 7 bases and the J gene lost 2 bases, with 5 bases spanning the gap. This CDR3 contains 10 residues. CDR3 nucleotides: TGCAGTGTCCAGCAAGAGACCCAGTACTTC. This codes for CSVQQETQYF.

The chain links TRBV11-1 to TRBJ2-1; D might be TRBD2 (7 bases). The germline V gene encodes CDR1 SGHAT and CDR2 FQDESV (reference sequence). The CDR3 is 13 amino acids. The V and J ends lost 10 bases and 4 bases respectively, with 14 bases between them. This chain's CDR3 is CATSGGTYNEQFF. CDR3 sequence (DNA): TGTGCCACGTCCGGGGGGACATACAATGAGCAGTTCTTC.

The CDR3 loop reads CASSRIYMNTEAFF. CDR3 in DNA: TGTGCCAGCAGTCGAATCTATATGAACACTGAAGCTTTCTTT. The J gene is TRBJ1-1, the V gene TRBV28; unclear D gene. Trimming shortened V by 5 bases and J by 0 bases, and 10 bases separated the two germline ends. Germline CDR1 and CDR2: MDHEN and SYDVKM. There are 14 residues in the CDR3.

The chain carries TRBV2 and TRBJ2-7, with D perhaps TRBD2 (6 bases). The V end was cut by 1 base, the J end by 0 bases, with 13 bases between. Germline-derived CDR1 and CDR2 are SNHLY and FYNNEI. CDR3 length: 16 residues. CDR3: CASSEGPGTDSYEQYV. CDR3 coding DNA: TGTGCCAGCAGTGAAGGGCCCGGGACTGACTCCTACGAGCAGTACGTC.

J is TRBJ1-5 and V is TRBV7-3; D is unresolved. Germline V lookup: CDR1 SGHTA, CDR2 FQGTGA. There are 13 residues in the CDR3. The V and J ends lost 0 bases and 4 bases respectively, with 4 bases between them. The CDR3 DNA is TGTGCCAGCAGCTTAACGGCTAATCAGCCCCAGCATTTT. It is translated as CASSLTANQPQHF.

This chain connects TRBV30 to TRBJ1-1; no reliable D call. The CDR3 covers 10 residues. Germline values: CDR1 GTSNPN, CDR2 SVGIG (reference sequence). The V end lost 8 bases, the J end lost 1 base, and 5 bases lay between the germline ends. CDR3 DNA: TGTGCCGGAGGGAACACTGAAGCTTTCTTT. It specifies CAGGNTEAFF.

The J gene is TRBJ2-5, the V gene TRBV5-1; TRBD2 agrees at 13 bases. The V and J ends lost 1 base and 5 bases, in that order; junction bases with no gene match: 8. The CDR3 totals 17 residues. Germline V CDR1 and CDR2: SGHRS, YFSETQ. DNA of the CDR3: TGCGCCAGCAGCTTGCGGACTAGCGGGGGTCTTACGGAGACCCAGTACTTC. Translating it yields CASSLRTSGGLTETQYF. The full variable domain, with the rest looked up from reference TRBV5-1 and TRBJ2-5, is KAGVTQTPRYLIKTRGQQVTLSCSPISGHRSVSWYQQTPGQGLQFLFEYFSETQRNKGNFPGRFSGRQFSNSRSEMNVSTLELGDSALYLCASSLRTSGGLTETQYFGPGTRLLVL.

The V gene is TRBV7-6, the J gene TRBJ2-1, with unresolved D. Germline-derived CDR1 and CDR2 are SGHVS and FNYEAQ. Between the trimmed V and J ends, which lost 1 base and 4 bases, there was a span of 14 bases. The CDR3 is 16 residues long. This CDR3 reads CASSLGRLLQYNEQFF. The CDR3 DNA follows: TGTGCCAGCAGCTTAGGGCGGCTTCTACAATACAATGAGCAGTTCTTC.

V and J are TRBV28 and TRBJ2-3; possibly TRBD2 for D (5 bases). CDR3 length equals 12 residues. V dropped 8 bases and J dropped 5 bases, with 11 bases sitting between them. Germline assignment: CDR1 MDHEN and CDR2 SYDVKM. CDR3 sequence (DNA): TGTGCCAGCTCGACGGAGGTAGATACGCAGTATTTT. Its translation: CASSTEVDTQYF.

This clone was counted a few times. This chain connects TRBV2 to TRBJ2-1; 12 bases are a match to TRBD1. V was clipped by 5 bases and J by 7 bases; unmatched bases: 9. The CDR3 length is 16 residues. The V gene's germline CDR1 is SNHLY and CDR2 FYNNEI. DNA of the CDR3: TGTGCCAGCAGTCTTCGCCGGGACAGGGGGCTGAATGAGCAGTTCTTC. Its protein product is CASSLRRDRGLNEQFF.

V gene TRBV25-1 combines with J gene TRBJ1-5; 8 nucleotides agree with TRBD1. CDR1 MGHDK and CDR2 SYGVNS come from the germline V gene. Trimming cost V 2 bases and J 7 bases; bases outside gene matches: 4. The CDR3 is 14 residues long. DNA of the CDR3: TGTGCCAGCAGTGAAGTCACAGGGGGACAGCCCCAGCATTTT. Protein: CASSEVTGGQPQHF.

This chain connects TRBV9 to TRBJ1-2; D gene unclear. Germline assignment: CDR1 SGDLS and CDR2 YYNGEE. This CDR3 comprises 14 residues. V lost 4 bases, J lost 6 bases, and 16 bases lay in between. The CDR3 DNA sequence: TGTGCCAGCAGCCCAGGACTCACTAGCCATGGCTACACCTTC. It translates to CASSPGLTSHGYTF.

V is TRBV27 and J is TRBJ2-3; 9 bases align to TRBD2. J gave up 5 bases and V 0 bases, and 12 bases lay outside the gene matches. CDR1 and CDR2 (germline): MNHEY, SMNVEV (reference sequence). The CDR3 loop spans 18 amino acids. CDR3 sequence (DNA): TGTGCCAGCAGTTTATCGAACGGCGGGAGGGCCTGGGGAGATACGCAGTATTTT. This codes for CASSLSNGGRAWGDTQYF.

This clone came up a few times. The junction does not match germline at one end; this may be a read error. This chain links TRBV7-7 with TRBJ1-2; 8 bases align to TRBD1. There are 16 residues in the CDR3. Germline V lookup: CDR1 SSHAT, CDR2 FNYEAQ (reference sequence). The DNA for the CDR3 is TGTGCTAGCAGCTGCCGACAGGGGAACGGGGAGATTGGCTACACCTTC. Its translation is CASSCRQGNGEIGYTF.

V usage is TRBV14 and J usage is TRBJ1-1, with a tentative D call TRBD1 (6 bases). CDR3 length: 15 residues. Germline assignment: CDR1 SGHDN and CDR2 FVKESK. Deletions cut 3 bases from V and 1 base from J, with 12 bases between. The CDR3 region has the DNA TGTGCCAGCAGCCATCGGAAGACAGGGAACACTGAAGCTTTCTTT. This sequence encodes CASSHRKTGNTEAFF.

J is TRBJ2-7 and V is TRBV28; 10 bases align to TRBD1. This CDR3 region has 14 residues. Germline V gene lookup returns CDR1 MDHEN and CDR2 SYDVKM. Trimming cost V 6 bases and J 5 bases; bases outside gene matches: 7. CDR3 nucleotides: TGTGCCAGCAGCCCGGGACAGGGGCTTCACGAGCAGTACGTC. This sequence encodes CASSPGQGLHEQYV.

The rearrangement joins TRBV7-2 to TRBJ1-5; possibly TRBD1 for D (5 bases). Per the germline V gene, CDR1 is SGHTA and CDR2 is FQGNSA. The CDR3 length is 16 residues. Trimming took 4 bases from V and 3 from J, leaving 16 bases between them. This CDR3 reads CASSSPDGRVNQPQHF. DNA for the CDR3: TGTGCCAGCAGCTCTCCCGATGGCAGGGTCAATCAGCCCCAGCATTTT.

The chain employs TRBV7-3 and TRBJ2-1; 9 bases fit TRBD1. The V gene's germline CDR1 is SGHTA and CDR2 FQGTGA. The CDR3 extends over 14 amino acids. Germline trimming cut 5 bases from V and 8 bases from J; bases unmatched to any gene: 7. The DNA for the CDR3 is TGTGCCAGCAGCCTCCGGGACAGGGACGATGAGCAGTTCTTC. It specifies CASSLRDRDDEQFF.

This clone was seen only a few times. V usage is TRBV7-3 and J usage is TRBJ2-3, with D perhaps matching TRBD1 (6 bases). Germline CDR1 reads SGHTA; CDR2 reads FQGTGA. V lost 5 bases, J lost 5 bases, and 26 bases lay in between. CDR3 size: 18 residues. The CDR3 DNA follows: TGTGCCAGCAGCCCTAACTTGGTGGGTCCGGCAGGGGAAGATACGCAGTATTTT. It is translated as CASSPNLVGPAGEDTQYF.

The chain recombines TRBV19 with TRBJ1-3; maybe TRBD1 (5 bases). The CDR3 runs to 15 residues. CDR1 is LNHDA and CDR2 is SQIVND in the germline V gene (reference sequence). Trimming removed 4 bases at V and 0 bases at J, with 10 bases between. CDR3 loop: CASSTGHSSGNTIYF. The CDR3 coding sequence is TGTGCCAGTAGTACCGGACACAGCTCTGGAAACACCATATATTTT.

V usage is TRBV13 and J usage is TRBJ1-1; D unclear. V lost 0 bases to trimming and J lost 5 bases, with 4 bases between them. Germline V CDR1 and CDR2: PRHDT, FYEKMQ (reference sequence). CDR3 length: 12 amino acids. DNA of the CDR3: TGTGCCAGCAGCTTAGGGCAGACTGAAGCTTTCTTT. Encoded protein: CASSLGQTEAFF.

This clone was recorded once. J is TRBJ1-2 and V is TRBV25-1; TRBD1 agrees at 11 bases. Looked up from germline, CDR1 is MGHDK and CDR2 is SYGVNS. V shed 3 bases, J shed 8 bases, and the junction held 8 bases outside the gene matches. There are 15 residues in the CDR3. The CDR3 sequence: CASSESGQGALGYTF. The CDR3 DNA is TGTGCCAGCAGTGAGTCCGGACAGGGGGCGCTGGGCTACACCTTC.

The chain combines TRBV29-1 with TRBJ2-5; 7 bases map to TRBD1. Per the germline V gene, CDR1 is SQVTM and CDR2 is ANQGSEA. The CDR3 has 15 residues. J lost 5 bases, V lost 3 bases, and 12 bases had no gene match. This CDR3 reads CSVDAITGVGETQYF. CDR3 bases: TGCAGCGTTGACGCTATTACAGGGGTCGGGGAGACCCAGTACTTC.

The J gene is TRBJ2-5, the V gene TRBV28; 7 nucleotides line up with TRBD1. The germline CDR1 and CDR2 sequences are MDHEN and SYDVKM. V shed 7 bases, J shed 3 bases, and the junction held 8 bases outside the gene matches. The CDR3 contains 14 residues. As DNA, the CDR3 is TGTGCCAGCACCTATACAGACAGGGAAGAGACCCAGTACTTC. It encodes CASTYTDREETQYF. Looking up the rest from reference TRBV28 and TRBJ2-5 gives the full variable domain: DVKVTQSSRYLVKRTGEKVFLECVQDMDHENMFWYRQDPGLGLRLIYFSYDVKMKEKGDIPEGYSVSREKKERFSLILESASTNQTSMYLCASTYTDREETQYFGPGTRLLVL.

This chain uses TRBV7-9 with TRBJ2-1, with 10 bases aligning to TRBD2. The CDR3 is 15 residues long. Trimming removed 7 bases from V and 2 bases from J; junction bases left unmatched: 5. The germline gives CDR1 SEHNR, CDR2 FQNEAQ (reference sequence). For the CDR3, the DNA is TGTGCCAGCACCCAGCGGGGGGGAACCTACAATGAGCAGTTCTTC. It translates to CASTQRGGTYNEQFF. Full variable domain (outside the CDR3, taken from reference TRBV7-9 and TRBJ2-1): DTGVSQNPRHKITKRGQNVTFRCDPISEHNRLYWYRQTLGQGPEFLTYFQNEAQLEKSRLLSDRFSAERPKGSFSTLEIQRTEQGDSAMYLCASTQRGGTYNEQFFGPGTRLTVL.

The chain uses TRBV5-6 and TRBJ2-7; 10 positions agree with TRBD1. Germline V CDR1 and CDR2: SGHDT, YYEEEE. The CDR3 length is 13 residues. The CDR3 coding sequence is TGTGCCAGCAGCTGGTGGGACAGGGGCCAATTTGACGTC. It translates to CASSWWDRGQFDV.